These T cell receptor beta chains were read from a single sample in a study of T cell repertoires in cytomegalovirus infection. TCRdb redid the calling of the reads with MiXCR, one entry per CDR3 protein. The table includes 500,000 to 600,000 distinct CDR3 sequences, more than 15% detected once. The source material was CD8+ T cells from PBMCs. The receptors were sampled from a human donor in good health (CMV status not recorded). Some clones in this sample may be carry-over from other donors' samples. Each CDR3 is given with its conserved first and last residue. The D gene is left open where the match is weak. Rows give clone size only sometimes, using once, few, many, or a class for an expanded clone.

TRBV4-2	.	TRBJ2-1	.	TGTGCCAGCAGCCAAGCCCCTCAGCGCAATGAGCAGTTCTTC	CASSQAPQRNEQFF
TRBV4-2	many	TRBJ1-3	TRBD1	TGTGCCAGCAGCCAAGTCGCTGACAGGGGGTATTACTCTGGAAACACCATATATTTT	CASSQVADRGYYSGNTIYF
TRBV7-4	few	TRBJ2-2	.	TGTGCCAGCAGCCCTAGGCTGGGGGGCAACACCGGGGAGCTGTTTTTT	CASSPRLGGNTGELFF
TRBV6-6	many	TRBJ1-5	.	TGTGCCAGCAGACCCCCGACAGGCAATCAGCCCCAGCATTTT	CASRPPTGNQPQHF
TRBV4-2	.	TRBJ2-3	.	TGTGCCAGCAGCCAACCCGGGTCCTATAAGCAGTATTTT	CASSQPGSYKQYF
TRBV5-6	many	TRBJ2-1	TRBD2	TGTGCCAGCAGCGAGGCCCCGGAGACTAGCGGTTACAATGAGCAGTTCTTC	CASSEAPETSGYNEQFF
TRBV14	.	TRBJ1-6	.	TGTGCCAGCAAGGAGGGAGGGTATTCACCCCTCCACTTT	CASKEGGYSPLHF
TRBV7-9	few	TRBJ2-3	TRBD1	TGTGCCAGCAGCTTAGAAGTGGGACAGGGGGCGCGAGATACGCAGTATTTT	CASSLEVGQGARDTQYF
TRBV28	many	TRBJ2-5	.	TGTGCCAGCAGTTTCCTCAAGTTGGAGACCCAGTACTTC	CASSFLKLETQYF
TRBV29-1	few	TRBJ2-1	.	TGCAGCGTTGAAAAAGGGACCAATGAGCAGTTCTTC	CSVEKGTNEQFF
TRBV7-9	many	TRBJ2-7	.	TGTGCCAGCAGTTTGGTAGGATTGCACGAGCAGTACTTC	CASSLVGLHEQYF
TRBV5-6	many	TRBJ2-7	.	TGTGCCAGCAGCTTGGCAGCAGGGATCTACGAGCAGTACTTC	CASSLAAGIYEQYF
TRBV11-2	many	TRBJ2-7	.	TGTGCCAGCAGCTCACAACAGTTAACCTACGAGCAGTACTTC	CASSSQQLTYEQYF
TRBV20-1	many	TRBJ2-1	.	TGCAGTGCTAGAGGGGGAGGGGGCGGAAATGAGCAGTTCTTC	CSARGGGGGNEQFF
TRBV19	.	TRBJ1-2	.	TGTGCCAGTAGTATTTCGGCGGGGGGCCAACTTATCCATGGCTACACCTTC	CASSISAGGQLIHGYTF
TRBV7-2	many	TRBJ2-5	.	TGTGCCAGCAGCCGGGGGTGGGGGGCGGCGGAAGAGACCCAGTACTTC	CASSRGWGAAEETQYF